A single sample is the source of the 30 T cell receptor beta chains below, sequenced in a study of T cells after yellow fever vaccination. Using its own MiXCR run on the 5' RACE reads, TCRdb lists one record per CDR3 protein. The table records around 350,000 distinct CDR3 sequences, around 6.4% of them present only once. Specimen: PBMCs, collected 5 days after the yellow fever booster vaccination. The receptors originated from a young man who received the YFV17D yellow fever vaccine.

In this sample, this clonotype turned up many times. V usage is TRBV5-6 and J usage is TRBJ2-1; D unclear. Germline V CDR1 and CDR2: SGHDT, YYEEEE. The CDR3 is made up of 15 amino acids. The germline V and J ends were trimmed by 2 bases and 0 bases, with 9 bases remaining between them. For the CDR3, the DNA is TGTGCCAGCAGCTTTGGCCTCAGCTCCTACAATGAGCAGTTCTTC. It yields the protein CASSFGLSSYNEQFF.

This clonotype turned up a few times. The V call is TRBV29-1, the J call TRBJ2-3; 11 bases line up with TRBD2. Germline lookup yields CDR1 SQVTM and CDR2 ANQGSEA. The trim removed 5 bases at V and 0 bases at J, leaving 7 bases unmatched. The CDR3 totals 16 residues. The CDR3 is CSVRGLADSSTDTQYF. The DNA for the CDR3 is TGCAGCGTTAGGGGACTAGCGGATTCTAGCACAGATACGCAGTATTTT.

This clonotype was seen only a few times. This sequence joins TRBV7-6 and TRBJ2-3; D not resolved. The CDR3 loop spans 12 amino acids. With 1 base removed from V and 7 bases from J, the gap between germline ends came to 6 bases. Per germline, CDR1 SGHVS and CDR2 FNYEAQ. CDR3 DNA: TGTGCCAGCAGCTTAGGGCCGAATACGCAGTATTTT. Its protein is CASSLGPNTQYF.

Ten or more counts support this clonotype. This chain joins TRBV20-1 and TRBJ2-7; TRBD2 matches 7 bases. Unmatched junction bases numbered 8, after V lost 3 bases and J lost 3 bases. Per germline, CDR1 DFQATT and CDR2 SNEGSKA (reference sequence). This CDR3 is 14 amino acids long. CDR3 coding DNA: TGCAGTGCTAGGGGGGGGAGATCTGGCTACGAGCAGTACTTC. The encoded protein is CSARGGRSGYEQYF.

This clonotype was recorded a few times. The gene calls are TRBV11-2 and TRBJ2-1, with D unresolved. The V end lost 6 bases, the J end lost 0 bases, and 15 bases lay between the germline ends. The CDR3 extends over 16 amino acids. Germline assignment: CDR1 SGHAT and CDR2 FQNNGV. As DNA, the CDR3 is TGTGCCAGCAGATCAGAGTCGGGTACCTCCTACAATGAGCAGTTCTTC. Protein product: CASRSESGTSYNEQFF.

The chain has TRBV6-1 and TRBJ1-6; 8 nucleotides line up with TRBD1. Germline loops: CDR1 MNHNS, CDR2 SASEGT. This CDR3 comprises 13 residues. The ends lost 5 bases at V and 10 bases at J; junction bases unmatched: 4. CDR3 sequence reads: CASSPGGWSPLHF. CDR3 coding DNA: TGTGCCAGCAGTCCAGGGGGCTGGTCACCCCTCCACTTT.

This clonotype has just a few counts. The chain uses TRBV24-1 and TRBJ2-7, with D perhaps assigned TRBD1 or TRBD2 (5 bases each). Trimming left V 8 bases short and J 3 bases short, with 13 bases between. CDR3 length: 13 amino acids. The germline gives CDR1 KGHDR, CDR2 SFDVKD. CDR3 sequence reads: CATMGDRYYEQYF. The CDR3 nucleotides read TGTGCCACCATGGGGGACCGTTACTACGAGCAGTACTTC.

The chain recombines TRBV5-1 with TRBJ2-7; D is uncertain. This CDR3 spans 13 amino acids. V was pared by 0 bases and J by 2 bases, with 6 bases between. Germline CDR1 SGHRS, CDR2 YFSETQ. CDR3 loop: CASSLEWPYEQYF. DNA of the CDR3: TGCGCCAGCAGCTTGGAATGGCCCTACGAGCAGTACTTC. Full variable domain (remainder filled in from reference TRBV5-1 and TRBJ2-7): KAGVTQTPRYLIKTRGQQVTLSCSPISGHRSVSWYQQTPGQGLQFLFEYFSETQRNKGNFPGRFSGRQFSNSRSEMNVSTLELGDSALYLCASSLEWPYEQYFGPGTRLTVT.

This clonotype was seen repeatedly, ten times or more. This chain uses TRBV5-1 with TRBJ2-1, with 7 positions matching TRBD2. The germline gives CDR1 SGHRS, CDR2 YFSETQ. The CDR3 has 13 amino acids. Germline trimming cut 4 bases from V and 7 bases from J; bases unmatched to any gene: 5. The CDR3 bases are TGCGCCAGCAGCACACCGGGACTAAATGAGCAGTTCTTC. Protein sequence: CASSTPGLNEQFF.

This CDR3 reads CASSQGTGQSNQPQHF. As DNA, the CDR3 is TGTGCCAGCAGCCAAGGGACAGGGCAAAGCAATCAGCCCCAGCATTTT. The chain joins TRBV3-1 to TRBJ1-5, with 8 bases that match TRBD1. The germline CDR1 and CDR2 sequences are LGHDT and YNNKEL (reference sequence). The J segment lost 1 base and the V segment lost 1 base, leaving 3 bases of the junction unmatched. The CDR3 is 16 residues long.

The chain has TRBV7-2 and TRBJ1-5; D not resolved. The length of the CDR3 is 13 residues. The germline V gene encodes CDR1 SGHTA and CDR2 FQGNSA. The V end was cut by 8 bases, the J end by 5 bases, with 13 bases between. CDR3 DNA sequence: TGTGCCAGCGGACTTAGGGTGGATCAGCCCCAGCATTTT. It specifies CASGLRVDQPQHF.

This clonotype has ten or more counts. Compared with germline, one end of the junction differs, possibly owing to a read error. This chain links TRBV5-1 with TRBJ2-5; D not resolved. The V gene's germline CDR1 is SGHRS and CDR2 YFSETQ. The CDR3 runs 13 residues. The CDR3 DNA follows: TGTGCCAGCAGCTTGGTATTGGGCGAGACCCAGTACTTC. Its translation is CASSLVLGETQYF. The entire variable domain, with the rest obtained from reference TRBV5-1 and TRBJ2-5, is as follows: KAGVTQTPRYLIKTRGQQVTLSCSPISGHRSVSWYQQTPGQGLQFLFEYFSETQRNKGNFPGRFSGRQFSNSRSEMNVSTLELGDSALYLCASSLVLGETQYFGPGTRLLVL.

J is TRBJ1-5 and V is TRBV9; D is undetermined. The CDR3 has 13 amino acids. V was clipped by 3 bases and J by 7 bases, with 11 bases between them. Germline V gene data show CDR1 as SGDLS and CDR2 as YYNGEE. The CDR3 is CASSGKGEQPQHF. CDR3 nucleotides: TGTGCCAGCAGCGGCAAGGGAGAACAGCCCCAGCATTTT.

This clonotype came up many times. The gene calls are TRBV4-2 and TRBJ1-1, with D maybe TRBD1 (6 bases). This CDR3 comprises 14 residues. V lost 4 bases and J 3 bases, leaving 12 bases between the germline ends. Germline V gene lookup returns CDR1 LGHNA and CDR2 YNFKEQ. The CDR3 sequence: CASSPTPGDTEAFF. Here the CDR3 DNA reads TGTGCCAGCAGCCCGACCCCAGGGGACACTGAAGCTTTCTTT.

Many counts were recorded for this clonotype. The CDR3 sequence: CASSLTGLRETQYF. CDR3 DNA sequence: TGCGCCAGCAGCTTGACGGGATTACGAGAGACCCAGTACTTC. This chain joins TRBV5-1 and TRBJ2-5; the D gene is possibly TRBD2 (5 bases). Trimming shortened V by 1 base and J by 4 bases, and 11 bases separated the two germline ends. The length of the CDR3 is 14 residues. CDR1 and CDR2 (germline): SGHRS, YFSETQ.

The rearrangement links TRBV29-1 to TRBJ2-7; 7 nucleotides align to TRBD2. Germline loops: CDR1 SQVTM, CDR2 ANQGSEA. The length of the CDR3 is 14 residues. The CDR3 DNA reads TGCAGGGAGGAAGGGCGGGAGTGTACGGACGAGCAGTACTTC. Translated, it gives CREEGRECTDEQYF.

This clonotype was seen many times. This chain connects TRBV12-3 or TRBV12-4 to TRBJ1-6, with 7 bases identical to TRBD1. CDR3 size: 15 residues. Trimming removed 0 bases from V and 7 bases from J; junction bases left unmatched: 3. CDR3 amino acids: CASSLAGTANSPLHF. CDR3 DNA sequence: TGTGCCAGCAGTTTAGCCGGGACAGCGAATTCACCCCTCCACTTT.

The chain is built from TRBV7-2 and TRBJ2-7; D unresolved. The germline gives CDR1 SGHTA, CDR2 FQGNSA. Trimming left V 1 base short and J 7 bases short, with 11 bases between. This CDR3 region has 13 residues. The DNA of the CDR3 is TGTGCCAGCAGCTTAGGCGCAGGCAATGAGCAGTACTTC. Amino acid sequence: CASSLGAGNEQYF.

In the case of this clonotype: This may be a read error: a much more frequent sequence differs by one nucleotide. The chain joins TRBV20-1 to TRBJ2-4; 8 positions agree with TRBD1. Trimming removed 4 bases from V and 16 bases from J; junction bases left unmatched: 18. Per germline, CDR1 DFQATT and CDR2 SNEGSKA (reference sequence). This CDR3 is 14 amino acids long. CDR3 protein: CSAKDRAMGIDSYF. The CDR3 DNA reads as TGCAGTGCTAAGGACAGGGCTATGGGAATTGACAGTTACTTC.

This clonotype appeared many times. V is TRBV18 and J is TRBJ2-7; D call uncertain. Germline values: CDR1 KGHSH, CDR2 LQKENI. The CDR3 sequence is 15 residues long. V was shortened by 3 bases and J by 5 bases, with 17 bases between the two germline ends. CDR3 DNA sequence: TGTGCCAGCTCACCGAGAAGCTTTGTCGCTCACGAGCAGTACTTC. Translation: CASSPRSFVAHEQYF.

In regard to this clonotype: One junction end does not reproduce the germline sequence, and a read error may be involved. The chain combines TRBV20-1 with TRBJ2-3; 8 bases agree with TRBD2. The germline CDR1 and CDR2 sequences are DFQATT and SNEGSKA (reference sequence). This CDR3 is built from 16 residues. The CDR3 loop is CCARDVAGWIADTQYF. CDR3 coding DNA: TGCTGTGCTAGAGATGTAGCGGGATGGATAGCAGATACGCAGTATTTT.

This clonotype has a handful of counts. This rearrangement joins TRBV4-3 to TRBJ2-3, with D tentatively TRBD1 (6 bases). CDR1 is LGHNA and CDR2 is YSLEER in the germline V gene. The germline V and J ends were trimmed by 0 bases and 4 bases, with 11 bases remaining between them. The CDR3 has 15 amino acids. The DNA for the CDR3 is TGCGCCAGCAGCCAAGATGACAGGCGATCAGATACGCAGTATTTT. Translation: CASSQDDRRSDTQYF.

The rearrangement uses TRBV7-2 and TRBJ2-1; possibly TRBD1 for D (5 bases). The germline V gene has CDR1 SGHTA and CDR2 FQGNSA. Trimming shortened V by 0 bases and J by 4 bases, and 10 bases separated the two germline ends. This CDR3 is 15 amino acids long. The DNA for the CDR3 is TGTGCCAGCAGCTTAGCGGAAGGACATTACAATGAGCAGTTCTTC. It yields the protein CASSLAEGHYNEQFF.

The sample holds many counts of this clonotype. The rearrangement links TRBV7-9 to TRBJ2-7; 8 bases line up with TRBD2. J was trimmed by 6 bases and V by 3 bases; bases with no gene match: 13. This CDR3 spans 16 amino acids. CDR1 and CDR2 (germline): SEHNR, FQNEAQ (reference sequence). In nucleotides, the CDR3 is TGTGCCAGCAGCTTGCAACTAGCGGAACTCAAAGGCGAGCAGTACTTC. It is translated as CASSLQLAELKGEQYF.

This chain joins TRBV7-2 and TRBJ2-1; D is undetermined. CDR3 size: 12 residues. Trimming stripped 7 bases from V and 4 bases from J, with 8 bases between. Germline V lookup: CDR1 SGHTA, CDR2 FQGNSA. The CDR3 protein is CASTAGYNEQFF. CDR3 bases: TGTGCCAGCACCGCCGGGTACAATGAGCAGTTCTTC.

This chain uses TRBV20-1 with TRBJ2-3; no definite D call. V shed 3 bases and J shed 2 bases, with 9 bases lying between them. CDR1 is DFQATT, CDR2 SNEGSKA, per germline (reference sequence). This CDR3 spans 13 amino acids. In nucleotides, the CDR3 is TGCAGTGCTAGGCGGTCCCACACAGATACGCAGTATTTT. Its protein is CSARRSHTDTQYF.

Ten or more counts support this clonotype. V usage is TRBV12-3 or TRBV12-4 and J usage is TRBJ2-1; a possible D gene is TRBD2 (5 bases). V dropped 5 bases and J dropped 4 bases, with 18 bases sitting between them. The CDR3 totals 16 residues. CDR3 sequence reads: CASSIVGTTGYNEQFF. CDR3 sequence (DNA): TGTGCCAGCAGTATTGTGGGAACAACGGGGTACAATGAGCAGTTCTTC.

The V and J genes are TRBV7-2 and TRBJ2-7; 7 nucleotides match TRBD2. Germline lookup yields CDR1 SGHTA and CDR2 FQGNSA. CDR3 size: 16 residues. The junction had 5 bases not matched to a gene; V was cut back by 0 bases and J by 0 bases. The CDR3 coding sequence is TGTGCCAGCAGCTTAGCAAGCGGGGCCCGCTCCTACGAGCAGTACTTC. Its protein is CASSLASGARSYEQYF.

This clonotype was counted many times. The chain carries TRBV5-1 and TRBJ2-4; D ambiguous. V was cut by 2 bases and J by 7 bases, with 10 bases left in between. The CDR3 runs to 13 residues. Germline values: CDR1 SGHRS, CDR2 YFSETQ. The CDR3 loop reads CASSFEARNIQYF. The CDR3 DNA is TGCGCCAGCAGCTTTGAGGCGCGGAACATTCAGTACTTC.

This clonotype was recorded many times. The chain combines TRBV7-9 with TRBJ2-7, with TRBD1 matching over 7 bases. The germline V gene encodes CDR1 SEHNR and CDR2 FQNEAQ (reference sequence). Germline trimming cut 3 bases from V and 5 bases from J; bases unmatched to any gene: 7. CDR3 size: 14 residues. This CDR3 reads CASSFTAGGDEQYF. CDR3 sequence (DNA): TGTGCCAGCAGCTTCACTGCAGGGGGTGACGAGCAGTACTTC.